One T cell receptor beta chain is described in this entry. The sample is drawn from a study of blood T cell repertoires in COVID-19. About the study: Collection of acute and convalescent COVID-19 samples took place in the United States, Italy and Spain. Sources were T cells, B-cell-depleted T cells, or PBMCs; the material itself was cDNA or gDNA.

CDR1 and CDR2 from the germline V gene are SGHRS and YFSETQ. The CDR3 loop spans 15 amino acids. Trimming pared 2 bases from V and 0 bases from J, leaving 8 bases between. TCRdb's copy holds only in-frame clones and misses some; the assay was immunoSEQ multiplex PCR. The sample contains some 670,000 clones, just under 90% of which appear only once. Input material: peripheral blood. The clonotype originates from a woman aged 18 to 35 with acute or convalescent COVID-19. The V call is TRBV5-1, the J call TRBJ2-2, with unresolved D. The CDR3 nucleotides read TGCGCCAGCAGCTTCCCCACAACGAACACCGGGGAGCTGTTTTTT. Translation: CASSFPTTNTGELFF.